The 8 T cell receptor beta chains reported below all come from one sample, sequenced in a study of blood T cell repertoires in COVID-19. The protocol was immunoSEQ multiplex PCR, while the TCRdb copy is restricted to in-frame clones and leaves out a portion. The table lists fewer than 75,000 clones, under 90% of them singletons. Sequencing was carried out using peripheral blood. The receptor source for this set is a man in his 60s with acute or convalescent COVID-19.

This clone has only a few counts. The genes are TRBV10-1 and TRBJ1-5, with no clear D. Trimming pared 9 bases from V and 3 bases from J, leaving 9 bases between. This CDR3 comprises 12 residues. CDR1 and CDR2 (germline): WNHNN, SYGVQD (reference sequence). The CDR3, as DNA: TGCGCCAGACTGGGCCTCAATCAGCCCCAGCATTTT. Its protein is CARLGLNQPQHF.

The gene calls are TRBV24-1 and TRBJ1-1, with 7 bases matching TRBD1. CDR3 length equals 13 residues. The germline gives CDR1 KGHDR, CDR2 SFDVKD. The V segment lost 7 bases and the J segment 4 bases; nucleotides outside the gene matches: 5. CDR3 bases: TGTGCCACCAGAACAGGGGCGAGCACTGAAGCTTTCTTT. Translation: CATRTGASTEAFF.

This clone was found a few times. The rearrangement links TRBV7-9 to TRBJ1-1; D perhaps matches TRBD1 (5 bases). In germline, CDR1 is SEHNR, CDR2 FQNEAQ (reference sequence). With 3 bases removed from V and 7 bases from J, the gap between germline ends came to 9 bases. The CDR3 is 12 amino acids. As DNA, the CDR3 is TGTGCCAGCAGCTTTGCTCAGGGTGAAGCTTTCTTT. Translated: CASSFAQGEAFF.

The gene calls are TRBV9 and TRBJ2-2, with D perhaps TRBD2 (5 bases). This CDR3 region has 14 residues. The V and J ends lost 4 bases and 8 bases respectively, with 15 bases between them. CDR1 SGDLS and CDR2 YYNGEE come from the germline V gene. CDR3 bases: TGTGCCAGCAGCAAGTCCCCGGGGTTGGGGGAGCTGTTTTTT. This encodes CASSKSPGLGELFF.

V usage is TRBV10-1 and J usage is TRBJ2-1, with a tentative D call TRBD2 (6 bases). Trimming removed 8 bases from V and 6 bases from J, with 20 bases in between. The CDR3 consists of 15 residues. Germline loops: CDR1 WNHNN, CDR2 SYGVQD (reference sequence). CDR3 amino acids: CASPGGGEKFNEQFF. The CDR3, as DNA: TGCGCCAGCCCGGGTGGAGGGGAAAAATTCAATGAGCAGTTCTTC.

V usage is TRBV20-1 and J usage is TRBJ1-1; unclear D gene. The CDR3 extends over 11 amino acids. Germline loops: CDR1 DFQATT, CDR2 SNEGSKA (reference sequence). The V end was cut by 7 bases, the J end by 7 bases, with 13 bases between. The CDR3 nucleotides are TGCAGTGTCCCATCTCGGTTTGAAGCTTTCTTT. Amino acid sequence: CSVPSRFEAFF.

This chain links TRBV9 with TRBJ1-3; TRBD1 agrees at 9 bases. Per germline, CDR1 SGDLS and CDR2 YYNGEE. This CDR3 is built from 16 residues. The junction had 5 bases not matched to a gene; V was cut back by 4 bases and J by 0 bases. In DNA form, the CDR3 reads TGTGCCAGCAGCCGGGGACAGGGATTCTCTGGAAACACCATATATTTT. This gives the protein CASSRGQGFSGNTIYF.

The rearrangement joins TRBV15 to TRBJ1-3; no clear D. The germline gives CDR1 LNHNV, CDR2 YYDKDF (reference sequence). The CDR3 has 15 amino acids. V was trimmed by 0 bases and J by 7 bases, leaving 13 bases between them. The DNA of the CDR3 is TGTGCCACCAGCAGAGATAGAGGAGGTGGGAACACCATATATTTT. Its protein product is CATSRDRGGGNTIYF.